Listed below are T cell receptor beta chains from one sample, sequenced in a study of T cell repertoires in cytomegalovirus infection. From the reads, TCRdb called clonotypes with MiXCR, one entry per CDR3 protein. This sample has hundreds of thousands of distinct CDR3 sequences, with about 30% found just once. Antigens for these TCRs are unknown. Specimen: cultured PBMCs, collected from culture after CMV antigen stimulation. Receptor source: a human donor in good health (CMV status not recorded). Some clones in this sample may be carry-over from other donors' samples. Each CDR3 is given with its conserved first and last residue. A D gene is named only where the DNA matches it firmly. Some rows mark clone size as missing; the rest say once, few, many or name a class of expanded clone.

NA | TRBD1 | TRBJ1-1 | TRBV6-2/TRBV6-3 | CASSYSGQYEGEAFF | TGTGCCAGCAGTTACTCGGGACAGTACGAGGGTGAAGCTTTCTTT
many | TRBD1 | TRBJ1-1 | TRBV7-2 | CASSLYGTGVDTEAFF | TGTGCCAGCAGCTTATATGGGACAGGGGTGGACACTGAAGCTTTCTTT
NA | TRBD1 | TRBJ1-2 | TRBV5-1 | CASSSGQGSFYGYTF | TGCGCCAGCAGCTCGGGACAGGGCTCTTTCTATGGCTACACCTTC
few | NA | TRBJ1-2 | TRBV25-1 | CASSERYTYGYTF | TGTGCCAGCAGTGAGAGATACACATATGGCTACACCTTC
NA | NA | TRBJ2-4 | TRBV12-3/TRBV12-4 | CASSSIRGGVGGIQYF | TGTGCCAGCAGTTCCATCAGAGGGGGAGTAGGGGGCATTCAGTACTTC
many | TRBD2 | TRBJ2-5 | TRBV7-2 | CASRGGTSGRSYQETQYF | TGTGCCAGCAGAGGGGGGACTAGCGGGAGGAGTTACCAAGAGACCCAGTACTTC
many | TRBD1 | TRBJ1-4 | TRBV7-9 | CATPAGQGYEKLFF | TGTGCCACCCCGGCGGGACAGGGGTATGAAAAACTGTTTTTT
NA | NA | TRBJ1-2 | TRBV12-3/TRBV12-4 | CASSRGWVLYGYTF | TGTGCCAGCAGTCGAGGGTGGGTCCTCTATGGCTACACCTTC
few | TRBD1 | TRBJ1-6 | TRBV23-1 | CASSQPTGTDSPLHF | TGCGCCAGCAGTCAGCCGACAGGGACAGACTCACCCCTCCACTTT
few | NA | TRBJ2-1 | TRBV27 | CASSFSRAGEQFF | TGTGCCAGCAGTTTTAGCCGGGCGGGAGAGCAGTTCTTC
NA | NA | TRBJ2-7 | TRBV29-1 | CSAIPGLQTYEQYF | TGCAGCGCTATCCCGGGACTCCAAACCTACGAGCAGTACTTC
few | NA | TRBJ2-3 | TRBV7-6 | CASRLSGDTQYF | TGTGCCAGCAGGCTAAGTGGGGATACGCAGTATTTT
few | NA | TRBJ2-3 | TRBV2 | CASRVGLGTDTQYF | TGTGCCAGCAGGGTCGGACTGGGCACAGATACGCAGTATTTT
NA | NA | TRBJ1-1 | TRBV20-1 | CSARGDRGATEAFF | TGCAGTGCTAGAGGTGACAGAGGGGCAACTGAAGCTTTCTTT
NA | NA | TRBJ1-6 | TRBV12-3/TRBV12-4 | CASSLRVVDSPLHF | TGTGCCAGCAGTTTACGGGTGGTTGATTCACCCCTCCACTTT
NA | NA | TRBJ2-1 | TRBV9 | CASSVVGTSDEQFF | TGTGCCAGCAGCGTAGTGGGGACGTCGGATGAGCAGTTCTTC
once | NA | TRBJ2-1 | TRBV18 | CASSPRAGNEQFF | TGTGCCAGCTCACCAAGGGCGGGGAATGAGCAGTTCTTC
few | TRBD1 | TRBJ1-2 | TRBV28 | CASSFPTGRYTF | TGTGCCAGCAGTTTCCCGACAGGGCGCTACACCTTC
NA | TRBD1 | TRBJ2-7 | TRBV20-1 | CSARQGAKGDEQYF | TGCAGTGCTAGACAGGGGGCAAAGGGCGACGAGCAGTACTTC
NA | TRBD2 | TRBJ2-5 | TRBV6-1 | CASKVGGSLETQYF | TGTGCCAGCAAGGTTGGCGGGAGCCTAGAGACCCAGTACTTC
NA | NA | TRBJ2-7 | TRBV27 | CASSLDGTLSEQYF | TGTGCCAGCAGTTTAGATGGGACCCTAAGCGAGCAGTACTTC
few | NA | TRBJ1-4 | TRBV14 | CASSQKRGPWGEKLFF | TGTGCCAGCAGCCAGAAGCGAGGACCGTGGGGTGAAAAACTGTTTTTT
NA | TRBD1 | TRBJ2-7 | TRBV18 | CASSPPGQGDEQYF | TGTGCCAGCTCACCACCGGGACAGGGAGACGAGCAGTACTTC
NA | TRBD1 | TRBJ2-7 | TRBV4-1 | CASSQTGGEYEQYF | TGCGCCAGCAGCCAAACAGGGGGCGAATACGAGCAGTACTTC
many | NA | TRBJ1-6 | TRBV7-6 | CASSRLPNSGKGSPLHF | TGTGCCAGCAGCCGACTACCGAACAGTGGGAAAGGTTCACCCCTCCACTTT
NA | NA | TRBJ2-3 | TRBV10-3 | CAISPREAGDTQYF | TGTGCCATCAGTCCTCGCGAGGCGGGGGATACGCAGTATTTT
NA | NA | TRBJ2-3 | TRBV5-1 | CASSWGGLATDTQYF | TGCGCCAGCAGCTGGGGGGGCCTGGCGACAGATACGCAGTATTTT
NA | NA | TRBJ1-1 | TRBV5-4 | CASSLTSDTEAFF | TGTGCCAGCAGCTTGACGTCGGACACTGAAGCTTTCTTT
many | NA | TRBJ2-2 | TRBV7-2 | CASSQSSTGELFF | TGTGCCAGCAGTCAAAGTAGCACCGGGGAGCTGTTTTTT
NA | TRBD2 | TRBJ2-1 | TRBV7-7 | CASSLRPPLAGDYNEQFF | TGTGCCAGCAGCTTAAGGCCTCCTCTAGCGGGGGACTACAATGAGCAGTTCTTC
few | NA | TRBJ2-1 | TRBV7-8 | CASSPLSIIHEQFF | TGTGCCAGCAGCCCTCTCTCAATAATTCATGAGCAGTTCTTC
NA | NA | TRBJ2-2 | TRBV7-9 | CASSLGTKQNTGELFF | TGTGCCAGCAGCTTAGGGACTAAACAGAACACCGGGGAGCTGTTTTTT
NA | TRBD1 | TRBJ2-7 | TRBV6-1 | CASSGSGTGIYEQYF | TGTGCCAGCAGTGGATCCGGGACAGGAATCTACGAGCAGTACTTC
few | TRBD1 | TRBJ1-3 | TRBV2 | CASSPNRGGNTIYF | TGTGCCAGCAGTCCCAACAGGGGTGGAAACACCATATATTTT
many | NA | TRBJ2-3 | TRBV7-2 | CASSPVPDTQYF | TGTGCCAGCAGCCCGGTACCAGATACGCAGTATTTT
NA | NA | TRBJ1-2 | TRBV14 | CASSQVLGAGYTF | TGTGCCAGCAGCCAAGTGTTAGGGGCTGGCTACACCTTC
few | NA | TRBJ1-5 | TRBV19 | CASRDNSGNQPQHF | TGTGCCAGTAGGGACAATTCGGGCAATCAGCCCCAGCATTTT
many | NA | TRBJ2-5 | TRBV7-9 | CASSLSAYSTIGETQYF | TGTGCCAGCAGCTTATCGGCGTACTCCACCATTGGGGAGACCCAGTACTTC
few | NA | TRBJ1-5 | TRBV2 | CASSEVAVYSNQPQHF | TGTGCCAGCAGTGAAGTGGCGGTGTATAGCAATCAGCCCCAGCATTTT
few | NA | TRBJ1-5 | TRBV19 | CASSIDFGQPQHF | TGTGCCAGTAGTATAGATTTCGGCCAGCCCCAGCATTTT
NA | NA | TRBJ1-2 | TRBV12-3/TRBV12-4 | CASSFGKGYGYTF | TGTGCCAGCAGTTTTGGGAAGGGCTATGGCTACACCTTC
NA | NA | TRBJ2-7 | TRBV20-1 | CSARDQRGPYEQYF | TGCAGTGCTAGAGATCAACGGGGTCCCTACGAGCAGTACTTC
NA | NA | TRBJ2-7 | TRBV5-1 | CASSQNSGGAYEQYF | TGCGCCAGCAGCCAGAATAGTGGGGGGGCGTACGAGCAGTACTTC
NA | NA | TRBJ2-1 | TRBV10-2 | CASKVGWNEQFF | TGCGCCAGCAAGGTGGGATGGAATGAGCAGTTCTTC
many | NA | TRBJ2-1 | TRBV7-6 | CASSWGGTGMAGEQFF | TGTGCCAGCAGCTGGGGAGGCACAGGGATGGCGGGTGAGCAGTTCTTC
few | NA | TRBJ2-7 | TRBV7-9 | CASSPGLEEQYF | TGTGCCAGCAGCCCCGGGCTGGAAGAGCAGTACTTC
few | TRBD1 | TRBJ1-2 | TRBV6-5 | CATRQGENYGYTF | TGTGCCACCCGACAGGGTGAAAATTATGGCTACACCTTC
NA | TRBD1 | TRBJ2-1 | TRBV20-1 | CSARDRRQGGYNEQFF | TGCAGTGCTAGAGATCGTCGACAGGGGGGTTACAATGAGCAGTTCTTC
few | NA | TRBJ2-7 | TRBV28 | CASRRRDEQYF | TGTGCCAGCAGGCGAAGGGACGAGCAGTACTTC
NA | NA | TRBJ2-7 | TRBV18 | CASSPGEDYEQYF | TGTGCCAGCTCACCGGGGGAGGACTACGAGCAGTACTTC
NA | TRBD1 | TRBJ2-7 | TRBV6-2/TRBV6-3 | CASSYAGTDGLEQYF | TGTGCCAGCAGTTACGCCGGGACAGACGGCCTCGAGCAGTACTTC
few | NA | TRBJ2-2 | TRBV7-2 | CASSPAASGELFF | TGTGCCAGCAGCCCGGCGGCATCCGGGGAGCTGTTTTTT
NA | TRBD1 | TRBJ1-2 | TRBV27 | CASSFRDSPDGYTF | TGTGCCAGCAGTTTCCGGGACAGTCCAGATGGCTACACCTTC
NA | NA | TRBJ2-1 | TRBV7-2 | CASGGGVIYNEQFF | TGTGCCAGCGGAGGGGGGGTGATCTACAATGAGCAGTTCTTC
many | NA | TRBJ2-7 | TRBV7-2 | CASSPWGYEQYF | TGTGCCAGCAGCCCTTGGGGTTACGAGCAGTACTTC
few | NA | TRBJ2-7 | TRBV5-4 | CASSLDGVYEQYF | TGTGCCAGCAGCTTGGACGGGGTCTACGAGCAGTACTTC
many | NA | TRBJ2-3 | TRBV7-6 | CASSLVADDTQYF | TGTGCCAGCAGCTTAGTGGCAGACGATACGCAGTATTTT
NA | TRBD1 | TRBJ1-5 | TRBV19 | CASKRGPDRAQPQHF | TGTGCCAGTAAGCGTGGGCCCGACAGGGCTCAGCCCCAGCATTTT
medium-sized | TRBD2 | TRBJ2-7 | TRBV7-6 | CASSLWASGDSYEQYF | TGTGCCAGCAGCTTATGGGCTAGCGGGGACTCCTACGAGCAGTACTTC
NA | NA | TRBJ1-1 | TRBV20-1 | CSAPSRAGSTEAFF | TGCAGTGCTCCGTCACGGGCAGGGTCTACTGAAGCTTTCTTT